Below, 5 T cell receptor beta chains from the same sample are listed, as sequenced in a study of shared clonotypes between healthy human individuals. Produced via immunoSEQ multiplex PCR; TCRdb's table is partial and in-frame only. Here the sample spans about 230,000 clones, 50% to 75% being singletons. The sequenced sample was memory CD4+ T cells sorted from blood. Subset here: CD45RA-negative fraction. The source of these receptors is a man under 40 in good health.

V usage is TRBV9 and J usage is TRBJ1-4; 7 nucleotides agree with TRBD1. The CDR3 spans 16 residues. Germline CDR1 is SGDLS and CDR2 is YYNGEE. The V and J ends lost 4 bases and 8 bases, in that order; junction bases with no gene match: 14. The CDR3 region has the DNA TGTGCCAGCAGCAGCAGACAGGGACTCCTGCAAGAAAAACTGTTTTTT. It codes for CASSSRQGLLQEKLFF.

The chain is built from TRBV4-3 and TRBJ2-3; D is possibly TRBD2 (6 bases). The CDR3 sequence is 17 residues long. Germline V CDR1 and CDR2: LGHNA, YSLEER. Trimming took 0 bases from V and 1 from J, leaving 14 bases between them. The CDR3 is CASSQDFGGVGTDTQYF. CDR3 nucleotides: TGCGCCAGCAGCCAAGATTTCGGCGGGGTTGGCACAGATACGCAGTATTTT.

The chain is built from TRBV6-1 and TRBJ1-1, with D possibly matching TRBD1 (5 bases). Looked up from germline, CDR1 is MNHNS and CDR2 is SASEGT. There are 13 residues in the CDR3. Trimming left V 0 bases short and J 8 bases short, with 10 bases between. In DNA, the CDR3 is TGTGCCAGCAGTGAAGCGTACAGGTCAGAAGCTTTCTTT. Protein product: CASSEAYRSEAFF.

This sequence joins TRBV7-2 and TRBJ1-2; no reliable D call. CDR1 and CDR2 from the germline V gene are SGHTA and FQGNSA. This CDR3 is 16 amino acids long. V dropped 6 bases and J dropped 4 bases, with 21 bases sitting between them. This CDR3 reads CASRPIGVRSGYGYTF. The DNA for the CDR3 is TGTGCCAGCAGACCAATTGGAGTCAGGTCAGGCTATGGCTACACCTTC.

V usage is TRBV27 and J usage is TRBJ2-2, with TRBD2 matching 10 bases. This CDR3 spans 17 amino acids. Germline CDR1 MNHEY, CDR2 SMNVEV (reference sequence). J gave up 6 bases and V 6 bases, and 13 bases lay outside the gene matches. The CDR3 DNA reads TGTGCCAGCAGCCTGACTCGACCTAGCGGGAGTCCCGGGGAGCTGTTTTTT. It translates to CASSLTRPSGSPGELFF.